This passage covers 5 T cell receptor beta chains from one sample sequenced in a study of blood T cells in healthy people across ages. Together with a sample-barcoded 5' primer, a J-beta primer mix was included in a second PCR lasting roughly 6 to 12 cycles. TCRdb analysed the 5' RACE reads with MiXCR anew, one entry per CDR3 protein. The table shows about 670,000 distinct CDR3 sequences, with around two fifths occurring only once. Sequenced material: blood. Receptors were obtained from a man older than 75 in good health.

The genes are TRBV20-1 and TRBJ1-5, with unresolved D. This CDR3 is 15 amino acids long. Trimming shortened V by 5 bases and J by 1 base, and 15 bases separated the two germline ends. Germline lookup yields CDR1 DFQATT and CDR2 SNEGSKA (reference sequence). CDR3 coding DNA: TGCAGTGCTCCCCCCTTAGGAGGGAGCAATCAGCCCCAGCATTTT. Its protein is CSAPPLGGSNQPQHF.

About this clonotype: One end of the junction fails to match germline, which may point to a read error. This chain links TRBV18 with TRBJ1-2; weak D call: TRBD1 (6 bases). There are 16 residues in the CDR3. Germline CDR1 reads KGHSH; CDR2 reads LQKENI. The CDR3 bases are TGTGCTAGCTCACCGGGACAAGAAACCTTAGGGTATGGCTACACCTTC. This encodes CASSPGQETLGYGYTF.

This clonotype has just a few counts. This sequence joins TRBV10-3 and TRBJ1-2, with D uncertain. The germline V and J ends were trimmed by 8 bases and 4 bases, with 8 bases remaining between them. Germline V gene data show CDR1 as ENHRY and CDR2 as SYGVKD. The CDR3 is made up of 11 amino acids. CDR3: CAIGDSYGYTF. The CDR3 DNA reads TGTGCCATCGGGGATAGCTATGGCTACACCTTC.

The sample holds many counts of this clonotype. The V call is TRBV20-1, the J call TRBJ2-5; 7 positions match TRBD2. The CDR3 length is 13 residues. V dropped 6 bases and J dropped 4; count of bases not matched to a gene: 8. The germline V gene encodes CDR1 DFQATT and CDR2 SNEGSKA (reference sequence). CDR3 nucleotides: TGCAGTGCCACACCACTAGCGAGAGAGACCCAGTACTTC. This encodes CSATPLARETQYF.

This clonotype was seen ten or more times. The genes are TRBV10-3 and TRBJ2-3; D gene uncertain. CDR1 and CDR2 from the germline V gene are ENHRY and SYGVKD. The V and J ends lost 0 bases and 0 bases respectively, with 4 bases between them. CDR3 length: 14 residues. The CDR3 loop is CAISESDSTDTQYF. The CDR3 nucleotides are TGTGCCATCAGTGAGTCGGACAGCACAGATACGCAGTATTTT.